Below, one T cell receptor beta chain is given with its context. The CDR3 is 15 residues long. V was trimmed by 3 bases and J by 2 bases, leaving 13 bases between them. Per germline, CDR1 MGHDK and CDR2 SYGVNS. This record comes from a study of blood T cell repertoires in COVID-19. In the study overall: The study drew acute and convalescent COVID-19 samples from the United States, Italy and Spain. PBMCs, B-cell-depleted T cells, or T cells were the source of the cDNA or gDNA that made up the material.

TCRdb keeps only in-frame clones here, not all; method: immunoSEQ multiplex PCR. The data show approximately 200,000 clones, approximately 84% seen once. The rearrangement uses TRBV25-1 and TRBJ1-2; D not resolved. The TCR originated in a man aged 50-60 years who had recovered from COVID-19. The sequencing input was peripheral blood. CDR3: CASSEGSRLNYGYTF. CDR3 coding DNA: TGTGCCAGCAGTGAGGGGAGCCGACTAAACTATGGCTACACCTTC.